This T cell receptor (beta chain) was obtained from a study of beta chain features in type 1 diabetes (dated by TCRdb to between 2017 and 2018). Context from the whole study: Mean age, gender distribution, total cell number and subset yield were not different between patients and healthy donors. Naive and central memory subsets were obtained from all 30 or so donors, but regulatory and stem cell-like memory subsets were isolated from only 8 patients and roughly 8 healthy donors. The study compared the TCRB repertoires of sorted circulating CD4+ T cell subsets in recently diagnosed type 1 diabetes patients with those in matched healthy donors. A total of around 110,000,000 sorted cells were examined across all samples, and a strong correlation was observed between cell number per subset and RNA yield. Paper-wide results and their limitations: Because cDNA was sequenced instead of genomic DNA, highly expressing activated cells could be over-represented, though the groups showed no difference in activation or CD3 levels. At VDJ recombination sites, patients with type 1 diabetes made fewer insertions and deleted more nucleotides, a pattern implying thymic rearrangement abnormalities. Only small numbers of individuals were included in the HLA sub-analyses, which left unresolved whether HLA type had any influence on TCRB rearrangement. Naive, central memory and regulatory TCRB repertoires appeared to be more similar among patients than among healthy donors. Shorter templates might be favored by PCR, yet because patient and control samples were amplified and corrected together, any such skew would affect both groups equally. Type 1 diabetes patients showed a moderate but significant shortening of TCRB CDR3 length in all four CD4+ subsets.

There are a few counts of this clone. Its antigen specificity is not known. There are no base qualities to consult, and no much larger clone falls within one base. Spanning cysteine to phenylalanine, the CDR3 consists of 18 amino acids. CDR3 DNA only is kept here, 54 bases in frame from base 1. Each donor gave one peripheral blood draw, averaging roughly 0.11 L, which was collected into heparinised tubes. Using a panel that included CD45RO, CCR7, CD25, CD127, CD95 and CD27, naive, central memory, regulatory and stem cell-like memory CD4+ T cells were sorted on a BD FACSAria II. A purity above 95% was achieved for all sorted populations. PBMCs were isolated immediately by Lymphoprep density gradient centrifugation and stained directly without culture. So that batch effects would be minimized, each experiment stained and sorted samples in pairs, pairing one healthy donor with one patient. All of the isolated RNA was reverse transcribed with the High Capacity cDNA Reverse Transcription Kit, so expressed TCRB transcripts were sequenced. Deep immunoSEQ sequencing was applied to naive, central memory and regulatory T cell samples, giving an average of approximately 3.8 million total reads per sample. Sorted cells were lysed in RLT buffer, and RNA was extracted using DNase-treated RNeasy Micro or Mini kits according to cell number. To prevent cross-contamination, each cell subset was processed individually, whereas patient and healthy donor samples were processed jointly. Using the immunoSEQ multiplex PCR, TCRB sequences were amplified from cDNA into 87-bp fragments spanning the CDR3 region. Amplicons were sequenced on the Illumina HiSeq platform. Processing in the source paper ran as follows. Synthetic template baselines were used to correct PCR bias computationally, reads within Hamming distance 2 were collapsed together, and singletons that could not be merged were discarded. Reads were aligned against IMGT so that V, D and J genes, CDR3 length and insertions or deletions at six rearrangement sites could be assigned. Clonotype counts were normalized to sorted cell number within each subset before computing true diversity and Gini coefficients with the tcR R package. Repertoire sharing was quantified using the overlap coefficient calculated on TCRB nucleotide sequences. Held by TCRdb, this immuneACCESS table contains in-frame sequences only and omits some clones. Under half of the omission traces to an unresolved V gene where checked; the cause of the rest is unknown. V and J calls and clone size are given by that table; D and trimming were obtained from the DNA. This sample is represented by under 250,000 clones; about 30% of them were singletons. The ten largest clonotypes hold more than 3% of the sample.

This chain joins TRBV21-1 to TRBJ2-4; TRBD1 is the table's D call, not checked against the DNA. TRBV21-1 is termed a pseudogene. This TCR was sampled from a man aged 25-45 years in good health. Sequenced: central memory CD4+ T cells from blood. The encoded CDR3 is CASSRPGTGMETKNIQYF. The DNA is as follows: TGTGCCAGCAGCCGTCCCGGGACAGGGATGGAGACCAAAAACATTCAGTACTTC.